This TCR beta chain was recovered during a study of identical twins. V lost 2 bases to trimming and J lost 3 bases; unmatched junction nucleotides: 0. The CDR3 consists of 14 residues. Germline loops: CDR1 SQVTM, CDR2 ANQGSEA. TCRdb re-called the 5' RACE reads through MiXCR, storing one row per CDR3 protein. The table includes roughly 1,500,000 distinct CDR3 sequences, under 35% detected once. In this sample, this clonotype turned up many times. Specimen: cord blood. This TCR was recovered from a newborn girl in good health. The chain combines TRBV29-1 with TRBJ2-1, with 11 bases that match TRBD2. The chain's CDR3 is CSVELAGGYNEQFF. Here the CDR3 DNA reads TGCAGCGTTGAACTAGCGGGAGGCTACAATGAGCAGTTCTTC.